This is a list of T cell receptor beta chains from one sample in a study of CD8 T cells in Susac syndrome. One entry per CDR3 protein results from TCRdb running MiXCR on the immunoSEQ multiplex PCR reads. The sample carries about 140,000 distinct CDR3 sequences, roughly 94% recorded once. Sequencing input: CD8+ T cells from PBMCs. These receptors all stem from a human donor with Susac syndrome. CDR3s include the opening cysteine and the closing phenylalanine or tryptophan. A D gene is named only where the DNA matches it firmly. Not all rows give a size; the values are once, few, many and, for expanded clones, a class.

V: TRBV19
J: TRBJ1-2
D: NA
size: NA
CDR3: CASSIINYGYTF
DNA: TGTGCCAGTAGTATAATTAACTATGGCTACACCTTC

V: TRBV27
J: TRBJ2-7
D: NA
size: once
CDR3: CASSSVTGPWEQYF
DNA: TGTGCCAGCAGTTCAGTGACAGGCCCTTGGGAGCAGTACTTC

V: TRBV4-1
J: TRBJ2-7
D: TRBD2
size: NA
CDR3: CASSQVPGLAGGEQYF
DNA: TGCGCCAGCAGCCAAGTTCCGGGACTAGCGGGTGGCGAGCAGTACTTC

V: TRBV27
J: TRBJ1-1
D: NA
size: NA
CDR3: CASSFQGTTEAFF
DNA: TGTGCCAGCAGTTTTCAGGGAACAACTGAAGCTTTCTTT

V: TRBV27
J: TRBJ1-3
D: NA
size: NA
CDR3: CASSPDRGRKGNTIYF
DNA: TGTGCCAGCAGTCCGGATCGGGGACGGAAAGGAAACACCATATATTTT

V: TRBV27
J: TRBJ2-1
D: NA
size: NA
CDR3: CASSPPGLSSYNEQFF
DNA: TGTGCCAGCAGCCCACCGGGACTGAGCTCCTACAATGAGCAGTTCTTC

V: TRBV5-1
J: TRBJ2-1
D: NA
size: NA
CDR3: CASRLDLGARNEQFF
DNA: TGCGCCAGCAGGCTTGATCTGGGGGCGAGGAATGAGCAGTTCTTC

V: TRBV6-2/TRBV6-3
J: TRBJ2-1
D: NA
size: NA
CDR3: CASSYRLHNEQFF
DNA: TGTGCCAGCAGTTACCGTCTACACAATGAGCAGTTCTTC

V: TRBV13
J: TRBJ2-3
D: NA
size: few
CDR3: CASSQHPDTQYF
DNA: TGTGCCAGCAGCCAACACCCAGATACGCAGTATTTT

V: TRBV5-6
J: TRBJ2-1
D: NA
size: NA
CDR3: CASSLGAIDPYNEQFF
DNA: TGTGCCAGCAGCTTGGGAGCGATTGACCCCTACAATGAGCAGTTCTTC

V: TRBV25-1
J: TRBJ2-1
D: NA
size: NA
CDR3: CASTDHRGEQFF
DNA: TGTGCCAGCACCGACCATCGTGGTGAGCAGTTCTTC

V: TRBV29-1
J: TRBJ1-1
D: NA
size: NA
CDR3: CSGTEAEAFF
DNA: TGCAGCGGGACAGAGGCTGAAGCTTTCTTT

V: TRBV5-6
J: TRBJ2-3
D: NA
size: once
CDR3: CASSLGGGGADTQYF
DNA: TGTGCCAGCAGCTTGGGAGGCGGGGGCGCGGATACGCAGTATTTT

V: TRBV27
J: TRBJ2-6
D: NA
size: NA
CDR3: CASSSSNVLTF
DNA: TGTGCCAGCAGCTCCTCGAACGTCCTGACTTTC

V: TRBV6-5
J: TRBJ2-3
D: TRBD2
size: NA
CDR3: CASSYSALAGARTDTQYF
DNA: TGTGCCAGCAGTTACTCCGCTCTAGCGGGAGCGCGCACAGATACGCAGTATTTT

V: TRBV24-1
J: TRBJ1-5
D: NA
size: NA
CDR3: CATSDPRVGSAASNQPQHF
DNA: TGTGCCACCAGTGATCCCAGGGTAGGGTCGGCTGCGTCAAATCAGCCCCAGCATTTT

V: TRBV21-1
J: TRBJ1-2
D: NA
size: NA
CDR3: CASNRGRYGYTF
DNA: TGTGCCAGCAACCGGGGTCGCTATGGCTACACCTTC

V: TRBV7-2
J: TRBJ2-5
D: NA
size: NA
CDR3: CASSLQGRGQGTQYF
DNA: TGTGCCAGCAGCTTACAGGGGCGCGGTCAGGGGACCCAGTACTTC

V: TRBV20-1
J: TRBJ2-5
D: NA
size: NA
CDR3: CSAPGFPETQYF
DNA: TGCAGTGCTCCGGGGTTTCCAGAGACCCAGTACTTC

V: TRBV3-1
J: TRBJ2-5
D: NA
size: NA
CDR3: CASSQRQTPQETQYF
DNA: TGTGCCAGCAGCCAGCGACAGACACCTCAAGAGACCCAGTACTTC

V: TRBV11-2
J: TRBJ1-2
D: TRBD1
size: NA
CDR3: CASSDQGAGYTF
DNA: TGTGCCAGCAGCGACCAGGGGGCCGGCTACACCTTC

V: TRBV15
J: TRBJ2-5
D: NA
size: NA
CDR3: CATRDQETQYF
DNA: TGTGCCACCCGGGACCAAGAGACCCAGTACTTC

V: TRBV9
J: TRBJ2-1
D: TRBD2
size: NA
CDR3: CASTMTSGSGEQFF
DNA: TGTGCCAGCACCATGACTAGCGGGAGTGGTGAGCAGTTCTTC

V: TRBV2
J: TRBJ2-7
D: NA
size: NA
CDR3: CAIGSSYEQYF
DNA: TGTGCCATAGGAAGCTCCTACGAGCAGTACTTC

V: TRBV4-1
J: TRBJ2-1
D: TRBD2
size: once
CDR3: CASSQMYSTSVEQFF
DNA: TGCGCCAGCAGCCAGATGTACTCAACTAGCGTTGAGCAGTTCTTC

V: TRBV20-1
J: TRBJ2-7
D: TRBD2
size: NA
CDR3: CSAPPSGSGYEQYF
DNA: TGCAGTGCGCCCCCTAGCGGGAGTGGGTACGAGCAGTACTTC

V: TRBV20-1
J: TRBJ2-1
D: TRBD1
size: NA
CDR3: CSAIDRGSYNEQFF
DNA: TGCAGTGCTATAGACAGGGGCTCTTACAATGAGCAGTTCTTC

V: TRBV14
J: TRBJ1-1
D: NA
size: NA
CDR3: CASSPVRGLGTEAFF
DNA: TGTGCCAGCAGCCCCGTAAGGGGGTTGGGTACTGAAGCTTTCTTT

V: TRBV15
J: TRBJ1-5
D: NA
size: NA
CDR3: CATSRDRGNTNQPQHF
DNA: TGTGCCACCAGCAGAGATCGGGGGAACACCAATCAGCCCCAGCATTTT

V: TRBV5-4
J: TRBJ2-2
D: TRBD1
size: NA
CDR3: CASSPGQGVGELFF
DNA: TGTGCCAGCAGCCCGGGACAGGGGGTAGGGGAGCTGTTTTTT

V: TRBV28
J: TRBJ1-1
D: NA
size: NA
CDR3: CASLHWGNMNTEAFF
DNA: TGTGCCAGCCTACACTGGGGTAATATGAACACTGAAGCTTTCTTT

V: TRBV5-6
J: TRBJ1-2
D: NA
size: NA
CDR3: CASSLGTGTYGYTF
DNA: TGTGCCAGCAGCTTGGGGACGGGAACCTATGGCTACACCTTC

V: TRBV4-1
J: TRBJ2-3
D: NA
size: NA
CDR3: CASSQGSTQYF
DNA: TGCGCCAGCAGCCAAGGCTCTACGCAGTATTTT

V: TRBV28
J: TRBJ2-2
D: NA
size: NA
CDR3: CASSNMQGRDTGELFF
DNA: TGTGCCAGCAGTAACATGCAGGGGAGGGACACCGGGGAGCTGTTTTTT

V: TRBV6-2/TRBV6-3
J: TRBJ1-5
D: NA
size: NA
CDR3: CASSYQGNQPQHF
DNA: TGTGCCAGCAGTTACCAGGGCAATCAGCCCCAGCATTTT

V: TRBV14
J: TRBJ2-7
D: NA
size: NA
CDR3: CASSQGTGYTYEQYF
DNA: TGTGCCAGCAGCCAAGGAACCGGGTACACCTACGAGCAGTACTTC

V: TRBV29-1
J: TRBJ2-1
D: NA
size: NA
CDR3: CSVEGGNQYNEQFF
DNA: TGCAGCGTTGAGGGCGGGAACCAATACAATGAGCAGTTCTTC

V: TRBV14
J: TRBJ2-5
D: NA
size: NA
CDR3: CASSQVRGPETQYF
DNA: TGTGCCAGCAGCCAAGTGAGAGGGCCAGAGACCCAGTACTTC

V: TRBV7-3
J: TRBJ2-1
D: TRBD2
size: NA
CDR3: CASSPWTSGSHNEQFF
DNA: TGTGCCAGCAGCCCGTGGACTAGCGGGAGCCACAATGAGCAGTTCTTC

V: TRBV2
J: TRBJ2-7
D: NA
size: once
CDR3: CASMKLPGYEQYF
DNA: TGTGCCAGCATGAAACTGCCCGGCTACGAGCAGTACTTC

V: TRBV12-3/TRBV12-4
J: TRBJ2-3
D: TRBD2
size: NA
CDR3: CASSKAIREATDTQYF
DNA: TGTGCCAGCAGCAAAGCAATCCGGGAGGCCACAGATACGCAGTATTTT

V: TRBV4-1
J: TRBJ2-1
D: NA
size: NA
CDR3: CASSHQGSNEQFF
DNA: TGCGCCAGCAGCCACCAGGGGAGCAATGAGCAGTTCTTC

V: TRBV7-8
J: TRBJ2-7
D: TRBD2
size: NA
CDR3: CASSLPAGERYEQYF
DNA: TGTGCCAGCAGCTTACCAGCGGGAGAGCGGTACGAGCAGTACTTC

V: TRBV11-2
J: TRBJ1-2
D: TRBD1
size: NA
CDR3: CASSHLRDRGHNYGYTF
DNA: TGTGCCAGCAGCCATTTACGGGACAGGGGGCACAACTATGGCTACACCTTC

V: TRBV9
J: TRBJ2-1
D: NA
size: NA
CDR3: CASSVDGLRAGEQFF
DNA: TGTGCCAGCAGCGTAGACGGACTCCGCGCAGGAGAGCAGTTCTTC

V: TRBV4-1
J: TRBJ2-7
D: NA
size: NA
CDR3: CASSQTTVGAYEQYF
DNA: TGCGCCAGCAGCCAAACTACCGTAGGAGCCTACGAGCAGTACTTC

V: TRBV9
J: TRBJ2-7
D: NA
size: NA
CDR3: CASSPEGGQSYEQYF
DNA: TGTGCCAGCAGCCCGGAGGGGGGACAAAGCTACGAGCAGTACTTC

V: TRBV28
J: TRBJ2-7
D: TRBD2
size: NA
CDR3: CASSPGLAREQYF
DNA: TGTGCCAGCAGTCCCGGACTAGCGCGCGAGCAGTACTTC

V: TRBV9
J: TRBJ2-6
D: NA
size: NA
CDR3: CASSVARRSSGANVLTF
DNA: TGTGCCAGCAGCGTAGCGAGGAGGAGCTCTGGGGCCAACGTCCTGACTTTC